This T cell receptor (beta chain) originates from a study of OX40 agonist ivuxolimab in advanced cancers. Study background: Three patients, one with hepatocellular carcinoma and two with cutaneous melanoma, responded partially.

V gave up 4 bases and J gave up 3 bases, with 9 bases separating them. From germline, CDR1 is MNHEY and CDR2 SMNVEV (reference sequence). This CDR3 contains 14 residues. Findings and limits, study-wide: Certain nonresponding patients likewise had low normalized T-cell clonal expansion. Clonal expansion by week 6 occurred in CD4+ and CD8+ blood T cells (at 0.1 to 3.0 mg/kg).

In regard to this clone: No antigen is known for it.

The protocol was immunoSEQ multiplex PCR, while the TCRdb copy is restricted to in-frame clones and leaves out a portion. This sample yields about 2,100 clones, of which over 65% are seen a single time; about a third belongs to the top ten. The source was CD4+ or CD8+ T cells sorted from blood, collected in a trial of the OX40 agonist ivuxolimab. The chain is built from TRBV27 and TRBJ2-2; D possibly matches TRBD1 or TRBD2 (5 bases each). The source of this sequence is an adult with an advanced solid tumor such as melanoma, head and neck, liver or kidney cancer. Here the CDR3 DNA reads TGTGCCAGCAGTTCCGGGACCTACACCGGGGAGCTGTTTTTT. Amino acids: CASSSGTYTGELFF.